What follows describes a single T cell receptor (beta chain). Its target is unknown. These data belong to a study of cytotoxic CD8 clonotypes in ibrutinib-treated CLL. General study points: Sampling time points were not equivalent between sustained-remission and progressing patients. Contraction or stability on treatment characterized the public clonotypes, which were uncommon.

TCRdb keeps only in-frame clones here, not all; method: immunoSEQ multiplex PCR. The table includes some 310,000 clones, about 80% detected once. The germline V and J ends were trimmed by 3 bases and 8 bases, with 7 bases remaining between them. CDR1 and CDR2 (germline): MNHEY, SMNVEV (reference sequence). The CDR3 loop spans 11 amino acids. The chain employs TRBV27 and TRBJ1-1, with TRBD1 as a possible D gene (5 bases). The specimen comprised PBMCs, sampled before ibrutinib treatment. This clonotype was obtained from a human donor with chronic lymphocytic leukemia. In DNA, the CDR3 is TGTGCCAGCAGTTTGGGGGGAGAAGCTTTCTTT. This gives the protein CASSLGGEAFF.